The clone carrying this TCR beta chain has a handful of counts. This entry belongs to a study of T cells in tumors after PD-1 blockade. Study details: Patients had no prior checkpoint blockade, systemic immunosuppressants, or anti-cancer therapy within 4 weeks. During anti-PD-1 treatment, some patients continued daily vismodegib 150 mg.

Only in-frame clones appear in the TCRdb table, and some are missing; sequencing was by immunoSEQ multiplex PCR. The profile covers 30,000 to 35,000 clones, with 55% to 80% appearing a single time and around 40% taken by the ten largest. V was clipped by 6 bases and J by 3 bases; unmatched bases: 11. CDR1 and CDR2 from the germline V gene are SQVTM and ANQGSEA. The CDR3 totals 14 residues. This clonotype originated in a human donor with basal cell carcinoma. The rearrangement links TRBV29-1 to TRBJ2-7, with 7 bases fitting TRBD1. Sequencing used PBMCs, obtained after anti-PD-1 treatment. CDR3: CSVTSGTAFYEQYF. The CDR3 DNA is TGCAGCGTAACCTCCGGGACAGCCTTCTACGAGCAGTACTTC.